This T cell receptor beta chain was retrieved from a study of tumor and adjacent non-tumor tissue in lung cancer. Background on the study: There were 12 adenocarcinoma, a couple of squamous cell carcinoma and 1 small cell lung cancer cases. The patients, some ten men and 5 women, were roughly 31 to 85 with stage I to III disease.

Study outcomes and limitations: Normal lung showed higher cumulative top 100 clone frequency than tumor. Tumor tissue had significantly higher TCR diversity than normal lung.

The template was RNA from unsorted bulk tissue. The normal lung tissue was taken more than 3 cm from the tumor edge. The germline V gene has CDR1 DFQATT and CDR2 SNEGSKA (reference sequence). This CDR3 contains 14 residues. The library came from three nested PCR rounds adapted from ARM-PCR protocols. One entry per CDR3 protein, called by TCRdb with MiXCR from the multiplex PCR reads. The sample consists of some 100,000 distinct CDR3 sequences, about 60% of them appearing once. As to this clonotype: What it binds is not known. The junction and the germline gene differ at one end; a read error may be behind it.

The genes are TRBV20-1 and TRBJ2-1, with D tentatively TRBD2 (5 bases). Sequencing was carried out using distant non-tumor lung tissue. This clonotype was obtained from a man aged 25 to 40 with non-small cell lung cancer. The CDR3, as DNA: TGCAGTGGCCGGGATTTTGTCTCCTACAATGTGCAGTTCTTC. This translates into CSGRDFVSYNVQFF.